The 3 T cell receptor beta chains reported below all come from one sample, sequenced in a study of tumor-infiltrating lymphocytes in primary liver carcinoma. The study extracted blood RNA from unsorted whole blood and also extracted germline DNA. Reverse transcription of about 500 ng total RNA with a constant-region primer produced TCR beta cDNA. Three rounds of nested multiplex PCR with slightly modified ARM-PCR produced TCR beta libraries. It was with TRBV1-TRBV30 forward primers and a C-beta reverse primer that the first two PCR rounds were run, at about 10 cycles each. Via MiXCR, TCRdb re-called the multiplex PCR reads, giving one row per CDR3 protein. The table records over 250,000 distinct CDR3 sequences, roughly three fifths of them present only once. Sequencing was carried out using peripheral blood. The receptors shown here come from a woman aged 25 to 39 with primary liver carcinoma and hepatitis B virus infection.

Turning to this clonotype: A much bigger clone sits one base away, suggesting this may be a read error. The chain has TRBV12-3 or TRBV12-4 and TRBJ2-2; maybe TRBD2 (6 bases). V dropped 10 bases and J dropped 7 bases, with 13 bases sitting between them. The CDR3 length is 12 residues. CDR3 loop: CAIRRTIGELFF. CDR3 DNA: TGTGCCATCAGGCGGACTATCGGGGAGCTGTTTTTT.

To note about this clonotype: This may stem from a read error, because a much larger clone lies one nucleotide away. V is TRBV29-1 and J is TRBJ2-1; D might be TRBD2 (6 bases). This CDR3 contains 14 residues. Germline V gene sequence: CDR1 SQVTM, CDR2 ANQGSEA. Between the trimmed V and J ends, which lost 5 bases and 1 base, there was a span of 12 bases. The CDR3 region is CSVRVGGSYNEQFF. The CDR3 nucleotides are TGCAGCGTTAGAGTGGGAGGATCCTACAATGAGCAGTTCTTC.

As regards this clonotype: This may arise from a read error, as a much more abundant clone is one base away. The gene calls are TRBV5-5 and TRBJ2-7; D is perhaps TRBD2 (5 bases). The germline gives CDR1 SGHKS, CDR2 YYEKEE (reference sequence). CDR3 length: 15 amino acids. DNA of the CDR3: TGTGCCAGCAGCTTGGCTCCCTCTCCCGACTACGAGCAGCACTTC. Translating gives CASSLAPSPDYEQHF.